Below, 8 T cell receptor beta chains from the same sample are listed, as sequenced in a study of blood T cell repertoires in COVID-19. Method: immunoSEQ multiplex PCR; TCRdb's copy keeps in-frame clones and lacks some. Counted here are 90,000 to 100,000 clones, approximately 90% occurring once; the ten biggest clones make up less than 20%. The sequencing sample was made of peripheral blood. The source of these receptors is a human donor in a cohort sampled during active COVID-19.

The chain is built from TRBV2 and TRBJ1-3; D is unresolved. CDR3 length: 13 amino acids. The germline gives CDR1 SNHLY, CDR2 FYNNEI. Trimming took off 7 bases at V and 2 bases at J, with 9 bases between the two ends. In DNA form, the CDR3 reads TGTGCCAGCATGGTCACAACTGGAAACACCATATATTTT. The encoded protein is CASMVTTGNTIYF.

CDR3 protein: CASSEATQGSNEKLFF. The CDR3 DNA sequence: TGTGCCAGCAGTGAAGCAACCCAGGGATCTAATGAAAAACTGTTTTTT. The chain joins TRBV6-1 to TRBJ1-4, with D maybe TRBD1 (5 bases). The CDR3 has 16 amino acids. CDR1 and CDR2 from the germline V gene are MNHNS and SASEGT. Deletions cut 0 bases from V and 3 bases from J, with 11 bases between.

The chain links TRBV5-1 to TRBJ2-6, with no clear D. The CDR3 spans 13 residues. Germline CDR1 is SGHRS and CDR2 is YFSETQ. V was cut by 4 bases and J by 4 bases, with 6 bases left in between. In DNA, the CDR3 is TGCGCCAGCAGCCCTTTCGGGGCCAACGTCCTGACTTTC. Translated, it gives CASSPFGANVLTF.

Regarding this clone: Other nucleotide sequences from this sample produce the same CDR3. The chain joins TRBV9 to TRBJ2-1, with 9 bases lining up with TRBD2. This CDR3 spans 16 amino acids. Looked up from germline, CDR1 is SGDLS and CDR2 is YYNGEE. Germline trimming cut 1 base from V and 2 bases from J; bases unmatched to any gene: 4. Here the CDR3 DNA reads TGTGCCAGCAGCGTATTGGCGGGAGGGCCCTACAATGAGCAGTTCTTC. Protein sequence: CASSVLAGGPYNEQFF.

The rearrangement joins TRBV7-3 to TRBJ2-1, with TRBD2 matching 8 bases. This CDR3 spans 16 amino acids. The V gene end was trimmed by 1 base and the J gene end by 9 bases; junction bases not matched to a gene: 11. Germline V gene sequence: CDR1 SGHTA, CDR2 FQGTGA. The CDR3 loop reads CASSLIGTRTSGEQFF. The CDR3 region has the DNA TGTGCCAGCAGCTTAATCGGGACTAGAACCTCCGGTGAGCAGTTCTTC.

This chain uses TRBV11-3 with TRBJ2-5; D might be TRBD1 (5 bases). The V gene's germline CDR1 is SGHNT and CDR2 YENEEA. The V gene lost 5 bases and the J gene lost 4 bases, with 14 bases spanning the gap. CDR3 length: 14 residues. The CDR3 reads CASSPAGLGETQYF. CDR3 coding DNA: TGTGCCAGCAGCCCCGCAGGGCTTGGAGAGACCCAGTACTTC.

The chain joins TRBV14 to TRBJ2-1; D is possibly TRBD1 (6 bases). Per germline, CDR1 SGHDN and CDR2 FVKESK. This CDR3 is 16 amino acids long. V shed 1 base and J shed 1 base, with 11 bases lying between them. DNA for the CDR3: TGTGCCAGCAGCCAAGCTTACAGGGCGTCCTACAATGAGCAGTTCTTC. Protein product: CASSQAYRASYNEQFF.

This sequence joins TRBV4-3 and TRBJ1-2; 10 bases agree with TRBD1. The CDR3 consists of 15 residues. V shed 2 bases and J 7 bases; nucleotides not matched to a gene: 7. In germline, CDR1 is LGHNA, CDR2 YSLEER. The CDR3 sequence: CASSQQRQGASGYTF. DNA for the CDR3: TGCGCCAGCAGCCAACAAAGACAGGGGGCAAGTGGCTACACCTTC.